The entry below gives a single TCR beta chain sequence along with its context. Its antigen remains unidentified. The V gene lost 6 bases and the J gene lost 2 bases, with 14 bases spanning the gap. The length of the CDR3 is 15 residues. Germline CDR1 and CDR2: KGHSH and LQKENI. The data derive from a study of shared clonotypes between healthy human individuals. Study-wide points: Only blood samples were collected, and tissue repertoires likely differ.

Sorted-subset replicate PCR reactions were performed with approximately 200 ng DNA, corresponding to roughly 31,000 T cell genomes. This table comes from immunoSEQ multiplex PCR, and its TCRdb copy is limited to in-frame clones, with some not included. This table holds roughly 2.5 million clones, around nine tenths found once. Sequenced: naive CD4+ T cells sorted from blood. This sample's subset: CD45RA+ positively selected. The TCR was taken from a man younger than 30 in good health. The chain carries TRBV18 and TRBJ1-5; D may be TRBD1 (5 bases). The CDR3 DNA sequence: TGTGCCAGCTCTCGGGGGGGGAAGGGCAATCAGCCCCAGCATTTT. Protein sequence: CASSRGGKGNQPQHF.